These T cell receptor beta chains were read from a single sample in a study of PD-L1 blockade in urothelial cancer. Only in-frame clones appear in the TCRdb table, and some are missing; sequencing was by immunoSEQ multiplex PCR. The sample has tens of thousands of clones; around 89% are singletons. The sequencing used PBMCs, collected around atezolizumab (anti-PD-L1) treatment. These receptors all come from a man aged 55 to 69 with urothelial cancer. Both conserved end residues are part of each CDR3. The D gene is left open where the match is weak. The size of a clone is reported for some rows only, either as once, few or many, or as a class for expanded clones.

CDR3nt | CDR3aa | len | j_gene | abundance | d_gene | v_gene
TGTGCCAGCCGATCGAGGGGGGGCCTGAACACCGGGGAGCTGTTTTTT | CASRSRGGLNTGELFF | 16 | TRBJ2-2 | NA | NA | TRBV5-4
TGTGCCAGCAGGGAACATGAGGTAACTGAAGCTTTCTTT | CASREHEVTEAFF | 13 | TRBJ1-1 | few | NA | TRBV2
TGTGCCAGCAGAACGCACGGGGGGGCCGACGAGCAGTACTTC | CASRTHGGADEQYF | 14 | TRBJ2-7 | NA | TRBD2 | TRBV6-6
TGTGCCAGCAGTTTCAAGAGCAGGGGCCAAAACGAGCAGTACTTC | CASSFKSRGQNEQYF | 15 | TRBJ2-7 | NA | NA | TRBV28
TGTGCTTCGACACAGACGCCGGCTGTCGGGGAGCTGTTTTTT | CASTQTPAVGELFF | 14 | TRBJ2-2 | NA | NA | TRBV11-1
TGCGCCAGCAGTGATCCCCAGGCCAAGCAAGAGACCCAGTACTTC | CASSDPQAKQETQYF | 15 | TRBJ2-5 | NA | NA | TRBV10-2
TGCGCCAGCAGCCCCACCGGACTAGCGGGATACAATGAGCAGTTCTTC | CASSPTGLAGYNEQFF | 16 | TRBJ2-1 | NA | TRBD2 | TRBV4-1
TGTGCCAGCAGCGTAGCCCTAGCGGGAGACGCAGATACGCAGTATTTT | CASSVALAGDADTQYF | 16 | TRBJ2-3 | NA | TRBD2 | TRBV9
TGTGCCACCAGCAGCCTCGGGGGCTCCTACGAGCAGTACTTC | CATSSLGGSYEQYF | 14 | TRBJ2-7 | NA | NA | TRBV15
TGTGCCATCAGTGATCCCGCGACAGGGGTCACCGGGGAGCTGTTTTTT | CAISDPATGVTGELFF | 16 | TRBJ2-2 | NA | TRBD1 | TRBV10-3
TGCGCCAGCAGCCTACGTGGACAGGGAGAGGTAACCAATCAGCCCCAGCATTTT | CASSLRGQGEVTNQPQHF | 18 | TRBJ1-5 | NA | TRBD1 | TRBV4-1
TGTGCCAGCAAGGGGACAGGGGGCGAAGATACGCAGTATTTT | CASKGTGGEDTQYF | 14 | TRBJ2-3 | NA | TRBD1 | TRBV7-3
TGTGCCAGCAGCACGACAGGGCCCTACGAGCAGTACTTC | CASSTTGPYEQYF | 13 | TRBJ2-7 | NA | TRBD1 | TRBV28
TGTGCCAGCAGCCGGACTAGCGGGGGGTTCTACGAGCAGTACTTC | CASSRTSGGFYEQYF | 15 | TRBJ2-7 | NA | TRBD2 | TRBV7-8
TGTGCCAGCTCACCCCTAGCGGGGGGGGACTCTGGGGCCAACGTCCTGACTTTC | CASSPLAGGDSGANVLTF | 18 | TRBJ2-6 | NA | TRBD2 | TRBV18
TGTGCTAGTGGTGATTCCCAGGGTTTAAGGCATGGCTACACCTTC | CASGDSQGLRHGYTF | 15 | TRBJ1-2 | NA | NA | TRBV12-5
TGTGCCAGCAGCGTAGGGACAGGGAGCCGGGACCAGTCCGGGGCCCAGTACTTC | CASSVGTGSRDQSGAQYF | 18 | TRBJ2-5 | NA | TRBD1 | TRBV9
TGCAGCGTTGATACCGCGGGACGGAGGAGAGATACGCAGTATTTT | CSVDTAGRRRDTQYF | 15 | TRBJ2-3 | NA | NA | TRBV29-1
TGCGCCAGCAGCTTGGAGGGACAGGGTTCCTACAATGAGCAGTTCTTC | CASSLEGQGSYNEQFF | 16 | TRBJ2-1 | NA | TRBD1 | TRBV5-1
TGTGCCAGCAGCCACAGGTTCTCTGGGGCCAACGTCCTGACTTTC | CASSHRFSGANVLTF | 15 | TRBJ2-6 | NA | NA | TRBV7-2
TGTGCCAGCAGTGGCGGGCATGGTAACAATGAGCAGTTCTTC | CASSGGHGNNEQFF | 14 | TRBJ2-1 | NA | NA | TRBV6-1
TGCGCCAGCAGCCAAGATTTGGGGGAGGGCTCCGGGGAGCTGTTTTTT | CASSQDLGEGSGELFF | 16 | TRBJ2-2 | NA | TRBD2 | TRBV4-1
TGTGCCAGCTCACCAGTGTCCGGGGGCTCCTACAATGAGCAGTTCTTC | CASSPVSGGSYNEQFF | 16 | TRBJ2-1 | NA | NA | TRBV18
TGCGCCAGCAGCCGGGGGACAGAGAACACTGAAGCTTTCTTT | CASSRGTENTEAFF | 14 | TRBJ1-1 | NA | TRBD1 | TRBV5-1
TGTGCCAGCAGTTACCCAGGATTTAACACTGAAGCTTTCTTT | CASSYPGFNTEAFF | 14 | TRBJ1-1 | NA | NA | TRBV6-6
TGCGCCAGCAGCCAAGATCGAGTCAGCGCCCAAGTCTACGAGCAGTACTTC | CASSQDRVSAQVYEQYF | 17 | TRBJ2-7 | NA | NA | TRBV4-1
TGTGCCAGCAGCTTTTGGGGTTTGGGACAGGATCCTAATGAAAAACTGTTTTTT | CASSFWGLGQDPNEKLFF | 18 | TRBJ1-4 | NA | TRBD1 | TRBV7-9
TGTGCCAGCTCCCCAGACAGGGTCCAGCCCCAGCATTTT | CASSPDRVQPQHF | 13 | TRBJ1-5 | NA | TRBD1 | TRBV18
TGTGCCAGCAGCTTTAACGCAGTTAATCAGCCCCAGCATTTT | CASSFNAVNQPQHF | 14 | TRBJ1-5 | NA | NA | TRBV6-6
TGCGCCAGCAGCCGCCTTAGCGGGGGGCGCACAGATACGCAGTATTTT | CASSRLSGGRTDTQYF | 16 | TRBJ2-3 | NA | TRBD2 | TRBV5-1
TGTGCCAGCAGGACCGGGACTGCCTCCCGAAGCTTCTTT | CASRTGTASRSFF | 13 | TRBJ1-1 | NA | NA | TRBV28
TGTGCCAGCAGCGTAGGTCCCGGACAGGGCTACGAGCAGTACTTC | CASSVGPGQGYEQYF | 15 | TRBJ2-7 | few | TRBD1 | TRBV5-5
TGTGCCAGCAGCTTCCACCAGCAGGACTACAATGAGCAGTTCTTC | CASSFHQQDYNEQFF | 15 | TRBJ2-1 | NA | NA | TRBV5-5
TGTGCCAGCAGAGGACAGGGGTGGGATGAAAAACTGTTTTTT | CASRGQGWDEKLFF | 14 | TRBJ1-4 | NA | TRBD1 | TRBV6-5
TGTGCCAGTACTTTCGGGACACGGAACACCGGGGAGCTGTTTTTT | CASTFGTRNTGELFF | 15 | TRBJ2-2 | NA | NA | TRBV19
TGTGCCAGCAGTCCTCGTAGGGGATCCGGCCACGAGCAGTACTTC | CASSPRRGSGHEQYF | 15 | TRBJ2-7 | NA | NA | TRBV6-5
TGCGCCAGCAGCTTGGCGGTTAGCTGGCCTAGCACAGATACGCAGTATTTT | CASSLAVSWPSTDTQYF | 17 | TRBJ2-3 | NA | NA | TRBV5-1
TGTGCCAGCAGCTACCTCGTGGCGGGCCCCACAGATACGCAGTATTTT | CASSYLVAGPTDTQYF | 16 | TRBJ2-3 | NA | NA | TRBV9
TGCGCCAGCAGCTTGGCGGCGGGGGGCCACACCGGGGAGCTGTTTTTT | CASSLAAGGHTGELFF | 16 | TRBJ2-2 | NA | TRBD2 | TRBV5-1
TGTGCCAGCAGTGAACCAATCGGGACAGCGAACACCGGGGAGCTGTTTTTT | CASSEPIGTANTGELFF | 17 | TRBJ2-2 | NA | TRBD1 | TRBV6-1
TGTGCCAGTACACGGGAGGGACGATGGGCCTACGAGCAGTACTTC | CASTREGRWAYEQYF | 15 | TRBJ2-7 | NA | TRBD2 | TRBV6-1
TGTGCCAGCCCCGACAGGGGAAACTATGGCTACACCTTC | CASPDRGNYGYTF | 13 | TRBJ1-2 | NA | TRBD1 | TRBV6-4
TGTGCCAGTAGTAGTGGGGACAGCCGATTAGCTGATACGCAGTATTTT | CASSSGDSRLADTQYF | 16 | TRBJ2-3 | NA | TRBD1 | TRBV19
TGTGCCCGCAGGGTAGACACTGAAGCTTTCTTT | CARRVDTEAFF | 11 | TRBJ1-1 | NA | NA | TRBV30
TGTGCCAGCAGCTTCGGACAAGGTGGCTACACCTTC | CASSFGQGGYTF | 12 | TRBJ1-2 | NA | NA | TRBV11-3
TGCGCCAGCAGCCAAGTTGGAGGGACTGAAGCTTTCTTT | CASSQVGGTEAFF | 13 | TRBJ1-1 | NA | NA | TRBV4-1